This T cell receptor beta chain was identified in a study of human T cells and chemical hapten exposure. Time point: healthy volunteer bleed at 2 weeks. Unfractionated whole blood served as the source for total RNA extraction. To note about this clonotype: A read error may account for a junction end that differs from germline.

The study's library attached unique molecular identifiers to single cDNA molecules. TCRdb recomputed calls from the RACE reads with MiXCR, one row per CDR3 protein. The sample records 28,000 or so distinct CDR3 sequences, nearly 7.5% being singletons. CDR1 and CDR2 from the germline V gene are SEHNR and FQNEAQ (reference sequence). This CDR3 has 15 amino acids. This chain uses TRBV7-9 with TRBJ2-6; D tentatively fits TRBD1 or TRBD2 (5 bases each). Specimen: whole blood. The receptor comes from a human donor in good health. Some clones in this sample may be carry-over from other donors' samples. CDR3 bases: TGTGCCAGCAGCTTAAAGGGGACCGGGGCCAACGTCCTGAATTTC. Protein sequence: CASSLKGTGANVLNF.